The rows below give T cell receptor beta chains drawn from one sample of a study of response to subunit inactivated influenza vaccine. TCRdb reprocessed the RT-PCR reads with MiXCR, giving one entry per CDR3 protein. Of approximately 530,000 distinct CDR3 sequences listed, roughly 8.2% are singletons. The source material was PBMCs from blood, sampled 23 to 25 months after vaccination. These receptors were obtained from a man aged 45 to 70 who received an inactivated influenza vaccine. CDR3s include the opening cysteine and the closing phenylalanine or tryptophan. D genes are given only for firm matches. A row's size may be missing; if present it is once, few, many or a size class.

j_gene: TRBJ2-7; abundance: few; len: 15; d_gene: TRBD1; v_gene: TRBV3-1; CDR3nt: TGTGCCAGCAGCCGATCGACAGGGTGGTCCTACGAGCAGTACTTC; CDR3aa: CASSRSTGWSYEQYF
j_gene: TRBJ1-1; abundance: .; len: 13; d_gene: .; v_gene: TRBV28; CDR3nt: TGTGCCAGCAGTTTAAGGTCAGGGATTAAAGCTTTCTTT; CDR3aa: CASSLRSGIKAFF
j_gene: TRBJ2-1; abundance: .; len: 12; d_gene: .; v_gene: TRBV12-3/TRBV12-4; CDR3nt: TGTGCCAGCAGTTTAGCGAGGCGCCCACAGTTCTTC; CDR3aa: CASSLARRPQFF
j_gene: TRBJ2-1; abundance: .; len: 15; d_gene: .; v_gene: TRBV20-1; CDR3nt: TGCAGTGCTAGACGCCGCCGGGACCCTCTCCCGGTGCAGTTCTTC; CDR3aa: CSARRRRDPLPVQFF
j_gene: TRBJ1-5; abundance: few; len: 17; d_gene: .; v_gene: TRBV19; CDR3nt: TGTGCCAGTAGTCCCCCGGACGGATTGAATAGCAATCAGCCCCAGCATTTT; CDR3aa: CASSPPDGLNSNQPQHF
j_gene: TRBJ1-4; abundance: many; len: 20; d_gene: .; v_gene: TRBV6-2/TRBV6-3; CDR3nt: TGTGCCAGCAGTTATCGCGCAAGGCCCAGGGTCCCTGGGACTAATGAAAAACTGTTTTTT; CDR3aa: CASSYRARPRVPGTNEKLFF
j_gene: TRBJ1-4; abundance: few; len: 14; d_gene: .; v_gene: TRBV4-1; CDR3nt: TGCGCCAGCAGCCAAGTTTTGAGAGGTGAAAAACTGTTTTTT; CDR3aa: CASSQVLRGEKLFF
j_gene: TRBJ2-2; abundance: few; len: 15; d_gene: .; v_gene: TRBV11-2; CDR3nt: TGTGCCAGCAGGCAACCAGGCCGAAACACCGGGGAGCTGTTTTTT; CDR3aa: CASRQPGRNTGELFF
j_gene: TRBJ2-7; abundance: few; len: 14; d_gene: TRBD1; v_gene: TRBV29-1; CDR3nt: TGCAGCGTTGAAGACCGGGACAGGGGTTACGAGCAGTACTTC; CDR3aa: CSVEDRDRGYEQYF
j_gene: TRBJ2-1; abundance: many; len: 16; d_gene: .; v_gene: TRBV24-1; CDR3nt: TGTGCCACCAGTGGTCACAGGGCCGACTCCTACAATGAGCAGTTCTTC; CDR3aa: CATSGHRADSYNEQFF
j_gene: TRBJ1-1; abundance: .; len: 15; d_gene: .; v_gene: TRBV5-1; CDR3nt: TGCGCCAGCAGCTTGTTTGGGGCAGGGGACACTGAAGCTTTCTTT; CDR3aa: CASSLFGAGDTEAFF